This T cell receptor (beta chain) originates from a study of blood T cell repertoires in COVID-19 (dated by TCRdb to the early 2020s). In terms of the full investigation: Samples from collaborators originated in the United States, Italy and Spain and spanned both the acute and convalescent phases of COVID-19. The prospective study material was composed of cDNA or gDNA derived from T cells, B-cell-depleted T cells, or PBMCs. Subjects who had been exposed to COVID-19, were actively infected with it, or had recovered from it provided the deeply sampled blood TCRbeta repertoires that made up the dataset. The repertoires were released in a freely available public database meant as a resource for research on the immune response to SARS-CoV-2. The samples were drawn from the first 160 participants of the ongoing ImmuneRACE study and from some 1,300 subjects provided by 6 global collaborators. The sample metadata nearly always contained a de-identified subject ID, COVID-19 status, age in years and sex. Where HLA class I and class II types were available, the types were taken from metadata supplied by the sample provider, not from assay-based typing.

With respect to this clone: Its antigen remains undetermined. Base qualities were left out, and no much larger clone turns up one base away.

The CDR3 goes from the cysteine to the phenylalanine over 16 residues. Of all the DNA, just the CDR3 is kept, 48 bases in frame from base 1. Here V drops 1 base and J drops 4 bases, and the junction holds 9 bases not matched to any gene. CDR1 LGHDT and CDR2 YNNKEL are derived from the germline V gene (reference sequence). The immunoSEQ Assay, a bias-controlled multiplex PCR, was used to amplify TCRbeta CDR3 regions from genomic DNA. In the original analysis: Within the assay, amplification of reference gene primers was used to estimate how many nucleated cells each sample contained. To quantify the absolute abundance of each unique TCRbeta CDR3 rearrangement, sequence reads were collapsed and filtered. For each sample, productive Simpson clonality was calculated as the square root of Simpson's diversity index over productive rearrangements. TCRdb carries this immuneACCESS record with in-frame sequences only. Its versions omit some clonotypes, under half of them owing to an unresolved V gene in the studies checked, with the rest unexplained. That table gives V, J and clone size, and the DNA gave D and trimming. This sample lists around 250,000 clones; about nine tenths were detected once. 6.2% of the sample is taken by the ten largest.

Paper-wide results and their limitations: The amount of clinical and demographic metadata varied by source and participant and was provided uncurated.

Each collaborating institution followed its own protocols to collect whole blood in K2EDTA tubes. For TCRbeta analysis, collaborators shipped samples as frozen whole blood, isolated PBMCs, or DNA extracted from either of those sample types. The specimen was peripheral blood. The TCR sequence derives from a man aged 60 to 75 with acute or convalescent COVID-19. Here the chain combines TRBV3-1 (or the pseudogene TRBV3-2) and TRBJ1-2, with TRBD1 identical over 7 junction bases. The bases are TGTGCCAGCAGCCAAGGGGAGACAGGGCGAAGCTATGGCTACACCTTC. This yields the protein CASSQGETGRSYGYTF.